This T cell receptor (beta chain) emerged from a study of cytomegalovirus exposure and HLA in healthy donors. Primers for the PCR totalled 60 Vbeta and 13 Jbeta. The data were produced by immunoSEQ multiplex PCR, yet TCRdb's version contains in-frame clones alone and is incomplete. Here the sample spans under 60,000 clones, about 80% being singletons. There are 15 residues in the CDR3. The germline gives CDR1 SGHVS, CDR2 FQNEAQ. V was trimmed by 7 bases and J by 0 bases, leaving 12 bases between them. This clone was seen more than once but under ten times. This sequence was found in a man aged 50 to 59 in good health and CMV-seronegative. The V and J genes are TRBV7-8 and TRBJ2-2; D may be TRBD1 (6 bases). The sample taken for sequencing was PBMCs. The DNA for the CDR3 is TGTGCCAGCAAACGGGACAAAACGAACACCGGGGAGCTGTTTTTT. It translates to CASKRDKTNTGELFF.